These T cell receptor beta chains were read from a single sample in a study of PD-1 blockade in classical Hodgkin lymphoma. Repertoires were generated with immunoSEQ multiplex PCR, while TCRdb's copy carries only in-frame clones and drops some. Among 20,000 or so clones listed, about 88% were seen once. Sequenced material: CD8+ T cells from blood, taken before the fourth cycle of nivolumab. The receptors stem from a human donor with classical Hodgkin lymphoma. The CDR3 runs from the conserved cysteine through the conserved F or W. The D gene is left open where the match is weak. Some rows have no size entry. The others give once, few or many, or a class for an expanded clone.

size: .; D: .; J: TRBJ2-1; V: TRBV6-1; DNA: TGTGCCAGCAGTGAAGGAAACACCTGGGACAATGAGCAGTTCTTC; CDR3: CASSEGNTWDNEQFF
size: .; D: .; J: TRBJ1-2; V: TRBV29-1; DNA: TGCAGCGTCGAGCTCGGACAGAACTATGGCTACACCTTC; CDR3: CSVELGQNYGYTF
size: .; D: TRBD1; J: TRBJ2-5; V: TRBV4-2; DNA: TGTGCCAGCAGCCAGGCAGCCCTGGACAGGGGAGCATGTTACTTC; CDR3: CASSQAALDRGACYF
size: .; D: .; J: TRBJ1-2; V: TRBV5-1; DNA: TGCGCCAGCAGCTTACAGGCGGACTATGGCTACACCTTC; CDR3: CASSLQADYGYTF
size: few; D: .; J: TRBJ2-2; V: TRBV9; DNA: TGTGCCAGCACAGCGAACACCGGGGAGCTGTTTTTT; CDR3: CASTANTGELFF
size: .; D: .; J: TRBJ1-1; V: TRBV5-1; DNA: TGCGCCAGCCCCTCGCCCGGGACACATGAAGCTTTCTTT; CDR3: CASPSPGTHEAFF
size: .; D: .; J: TRBJ1-1; V: TRBV5-8; DNA: TGTGCCAGCACTGTGGGGGCGCTTGGTATCGGCGAAGCTTTCTTT; CDR3: CASTVGALGIGEAFF
size: .; D: TRBD2; J: TRBJ2-7; V: TRBV6-5; DNA: TGTGCCGGGGGGGAGGCCTACGAGCAGTACTTC; CDR3: CAGGEAYEQYF
size: .; D: TRBD1; J: TRBJ2-7; V: TRBV6-5; DNA: TGTGCCAGCGGACAGGGTTACGAGCAGTACTTC; CDR3: CASGQGYEQYF
size: .; D: .; J: TRBJ2-1; V: TRBV19; DNA: TGTGCCACTTCTGAATTCCGGGAGCAGTTCTTC; CDR3: CATSEFREQFF
size: .; D: .; J: TRBJ1-2; V: TRBV7-9; DNA: TGTGCCAGCGGCTTAGTAGACAGAAACTATGGCTACACCTTC; CDR3: CASGLVDRNYGYTF
size: .; D: TRBD1; J: TRBJ2-7; V: TRBV27; DNA: TGTGCCAGCAGCCGGGACAGCTACGAGCAGTACTTC; CDR3: CASSRDSYEQYF
size: .; D: TRBD2; J: TRBJ2-1; V: TRBV7-3; DNA: TGTGCCAGCAGCTTAACGGGGCTAGCGGGAGGTGATGAGCAGTTCTTC; CDR3: CASSLTGLAGGDEQFF
size: .; D: .; J: TRBJ2-3; V: TRBV11-3; DNA: TGTGCCAGCAGCCGACCCACAGGGAACGGTGCAGATACGCAGTATTTT; CDR3: CASSRPTGNGADTQYF
size: .; D: .; J: TRBJ2-7; V: TRBV27; DNA: TGTGCCAGCAGTTTAAACAGGGTCCACGAGCAGTACTTC; CDR3: CASSLNRVHEQYF
size: .; D: TRBD2; J: TRBJ2-1; V: TRBV2; DNA: TGTGCCACCCAAACTAGCGGCAACAATGAGCAGTTCTTC; CDR3: CATQTSGNNEQFF
size: .; D: TRBD1; J: TRBJ2-5; V: TRBV7-8; DNA: TGTGCCAGCAGCCCCCGACCGGACAGGGGAAAGACCCAGTACTTC; CDR3: CASSPRPDRGKTQYF
size: .; D: TRBD1; J: TRBJ2-3; V: TRBV7-9; DNA: TGTGCCAGCAGCTTACCACAGGGGGCAGATACGCAGTATTTT; CDR3: CASSLPQGADTQYF
size: .; D: .; J: TRBJ2-1; V: TRBV4-1; DNA: TGCGCCAGCAGCCAAGGCCGACAGAACAATGAGCAGTTCTTC; CDR3: CASSQGRQNNEQFF
size: .; D: .; J: TRBJ2-7; V: TRBV19; DNA: TGTGCCAGTAGTACCGGCTACGAGCAGTACTTC; CDR3: CASSTGYEQYF
size: .; D: .; J: TRBJ1-5; V: TRBV28; DNA: TGTGCCAGCGGATACAGGTGGGATCAGCAGCCCCAGCATTTT; CDR3: CASGYRWDQQPQHF
size: few; D: .; J: TRBJ2-7; V: TRBV5-6; DNA: TGTGCCAGCAGCTTCGGAGCTTCCTACGAGCAGTACTTC; CDR3: CASSFGASYEQYF
size: .; D: TRBD2; J: TRBJ2-1; V: TRBV5-4; DNA: TGTGCCAGCAGCTTGGGGGGGAGCGGGAACGGCGAGTTCTTC; CDR3: CASSLGGSGNGEFF
size: .; D: .; J: TRBJ2-1; V: TRBV7-6; DNA: TGTGCCAGCAGCTTAGCGACAACCATCTCCTACAATGAGCAGTTCTTC; CDR3: CASSLATTISYNEQFF
size: .; D: .; J: TRBJ1-2; V: TRBV9; DNA: TGTGCCAGCTTTGGGGCCTATGGCTACACCTTC; CDR3: CASFGAYGYTF
size: .; D: .; J: TRBJ2-5; V: TRBV25-1; DNA: TGTGCCAGCAGTGGGGACCTAGAGACCCAGTACTTC; CDR3: CASSGDLETQYF
size: .; D: .; J: TRBJ2-7; V: TRBV7-9; DNA: TGTGCCAGCAGCCCCCGGACTACCGGATCCTACGAGCAGTACTTC; CDR3: CASSPRTTGSYEQYF
size: .; D: .; J: TRBJ2-7; V: TRBV28; DNA: TGTGCCAGCAGTCGCCCTGAGGACTACGAGCAGTACTTC; CDR3: CASSRPEDYEQYF
size: .; D: .; J: TRBJ2-1; V: TRBV6-4; DNA: TGTGCCAGCAGTGACTGGCAGGCTAGCTACAATGAGCAGTTCTTC; CDR3: CASSDWQASYNEQFF
size: .; D: .; J: TRBJ2-1; V: TRBV19; DNA: TGTGCCAGTAGTATAAAAGGGTCCAGCTCCTACAATGAGCAGTTCTTC; CDR3: CASSIKGSSSYNEQFF
size: .; D: .; J: TRBJ1-1; V: TRBV28; DNA: TGTGCCAGCGATGGGGGGACTGAAGCTTTCTTT; CDR3: CASDGGTEAFF
size: few; D: .; J: TRBJ1-1; V: TRBV30; DNA: TGTGCCTGGAGTGTATTTGGGGTTTGGACTGAAGCTTTCTTT; CDR3: CAWSVFGVWTEAFF
size: .; D: TRBD2; J: TRBJ2-3; V: TRBV30; DNA: TGTGCCTGCTCAACCGGGACTATCAGCACAGATACGCAGTATTTT; CDR3: CACSTGTISTDTQYF
size: .; D: .; J: TRBJ2-7; V: TRBV27; DNA: TGTGCCAGCAGAAACTTACCACCCCCGGGATTAGTCCACGAGCAGTACTTC; CDR3: CASRNLPPPGLVHEQYF
size: .; D: .; J: TRBJ2-5; V: TRBV5-8; DNA: TGTGCCAGCAGCCCGATAGTAGAGACCCAGTACTTC; CDR3: CASSPIVETQYF
size: .; D: TRBD1; J: TRBJ1-2; V: TRBV28; DNA: TGTGCCAGCAGTACAGGGGGCGGAGGTGGCTACACCTTC; CDR3: CASSTGGGGGYTF
size: .; D: TRBD1; J: TRBJ1-4; V: TRBV7-9; DNA: TGTGCCAGCAGGGCGGGGACAGCTAAGAATGAAAAACTGTTTTTT; CDR3: CASRAGTAKNEKLFF
size: .; D: .; J: TRBJ2-1; V: TRBV13; DNA: TGTGCCAGCAGCTTTCTGGTGGGGGTGAGTGAGCAGTTCTTC; CDR3: CASSFLVGVSEQFF
size: .; D: .; J: TRBJ2-7; V: TRBV28; DNA: TGTGCCAGCAGTTTATCACAGGGAGCCCCCCTGGACGAGCAGTACTTC; CDR3: CASSLSQGAPLDEQYF